This section outlines one T cell receptor (beta chain) sequence together with its context. Original methodology: Reference gene primer amplification in the assay estimated nucleated cell counts. The method was immunoSEQ multiplex PCR; TCRdb's version includes in-frame clones alone and lacks a portion of them. The D gene and trimming were derived from the DNA, and the V and J assignments and clone size from that table. The table records some 57,000 clones, around 89% of them present only once. The data were taken from a study of blood T cell repertoires in COVID-19. For the study at large: From the United States, Italy and Spain came samples of acute and convalescent COVID-19.

The CDR3 runs to 13 residues. V lost 2 bases and J 10 bases, leaving 14 bases between the germline ends. Germline V lookup: CDR1 SGHAT, CDR2 FQNNGV. What was sequenced was peripheral blood. This TCR came from a man between 60 and 75 years old with acute or convalescent COVID-19. J is TRBJ1-1 and V is TRBV11-2; D unresolved. The CDR3 DNA reads as TGTGCCAGCAGCTTATCTCGGGCGGACTTAGCTTTCTTT. It translates to CASSLSRADLAFF.